Listed below are T cell receptor beta chains from one sample, sequenced in a study of T cell changes during pregnancy in multiple sclerosis. TCRdb's copy holds only in-frame clones and misses some; the assay was immunoSEQ multiplex PCR. The table shows 83,000 or so clones, with approximately 95% occurring only once. Sequences were derived from peripheral blood, sampled after pregnancy. All receptors derive from a female donor in good health, enrolled as a control in a pregnancy study. Both conserved end residues are part of each CDR3. D genes are given only for firm matches. Size is omitted from some rows. Given values are once, few, many or a class for expanded clones.

size,J,D,V,CDR3,DNA
NA,TRBJ1-2,TRBD1,TRBV5-4,CASSLGGQDGYTF,TGTGCCAGCAGCTTGGGAGGACAGGATGGCTACACCTTC
NA,TRBJ2-5,NA,TRBV28,CASIGEVEETQYF,TGTGCCAGCATTGGGGAGGTGGAGGAGACCCAGTACTTC
once,TRBJ2-1,TRBD2,TRBV15,CATSRLAGITYNEQFF,TGTGCCACCAGCAGACTAGCGGGGATCACCTACAATGAGCAGTTCTTC
once,TRBJ2-7,TRBD2,TRBV10-3,CAISESTVLAGANEQYF,TGTGCCATCAGTGAGTCGACGGTACTAGCGGGAGCCAACGAGCAGTACTTC
few,TRBJ1-1,NA,TRBV28,CASIRGWNTEAFF,TGTGCCAGCATCCGAGGGTGGAACACTGAAGCTTTCTTT
NA,TRBJ1-1,TRBD1,TRBV19,CASIRTGTNTEAFF,TGTGCCAGTATCCGGACAGGGACGAACACTGAAGCTTTCTTT
NA,TRBJ2-4,NA,TRBV5-6,CASSLAGQSNIQYF,TGTGCCAGCAGCTTGGCAGGACAATCAAACATTCAGTACTTC
NA,TRBJ2-6,TRBD1,TRBV30,CAWRQLTGNSSGANVLTF,TGTGCCTGGCGTCAATTGACAGGGAACAGCTCTGGGGCCAACGTCCTGACTTTC
NA,TRBJ2-5,NA,TRBV28,CASSSYQETQYF,TGTGCCAGCAGTTCATACCAAGAGACCCAGTACTTC
NA,TRBJ2-7,TRBD2,TRBV10-1,CAGRYPGGPYEQYF,TGCGCGGGGCGCTACCCGGGAGGGCCCTACGAGCAGTACTTC
NA,TRBJ1-5,NA,TRBV6-1,CASSELLRDQPQHF,TGTGCCAGCAGTGAATTGTTACGGGATCAGCCCCAGCATTTT
NA,TRBJ2-7,TRBD1,TRBV5-1,CASSLGTGGGEQYF,TGCGCCAGCAGCTTGGGGACAGGGGGGGGCGAGCAGTACTTC
NA,TRBJ2-1,NA,TRBV9,CASSPSRSGEGSYNEQFF,TGTGCCAGCAGCCCCAGTAGGTCAGGGGAGGGTTCCTACAATGAGCAGTTCTTC
NA,TRBJ2-7,TRBD2,TRBV7-8,CASRQGLANTYEQYF,TGTGCCAGCAGACAGGGACTAGCGAATACCTACGAGCAGTACTTC
NA,TRBJ1-1,TRBD1,TRBV5-1,CASSEAWTGGTEAFF,TGCGCCAGCAGCGAGGCGTGGACAGGGGGTACTGAAGCTTTCTTT
NA,TRBJ2-1,TRBD2,TRBV4-1,CASSQPLADPYNEQFF,TGCGCCAGCAGCCAACCACTAGCGGACCCTTACAATGAGCAGTTCTTC
few,TRBJ1-1,NA,TRBV19,CGTGNMNTEAFF,TGTGGCACGGGGAATATGAACACTGAAGCTTTCTTT
NA,TRBJ2-7,TRBD1,TRBV6-5,CASSRGYEQYF,TGTGCCAGCAGCAGGGGGTACGAGCAGTACTTC
once,TRBJ2-2,TRBD2,TRBV9,CASGTMGGPNTGELFF,TGTGCCAGCGGGACGATGGGAGGGCCCAACACCGGGGAGCTGTTTTTT
NA,TRBJ2-5,TRBD1,TRBV5-6,CASSPSGQGGQETQYF,TGTGCCAGCAGCCCGTCGGGACAGGGGGGTCAAGAGACCCAGTACTTC
NA,TRBJ2-7,TRBD1,TRBV7-9,CASSFWDRGYEQYF,TGTGCCAGCAGCTTTTGGGACAGGGGCTACGAGCAGTACTTC
NA,TRBJ2-2,NA,TRBV28,CASSYRAGELFF,TGTGCCAGCAGTTACAGGGCCGGGGAGCTGTTTTTT
NA,TRBJ2-2,NA,TRBV7-2,CASSWVGRGITGELFF,TGTGCCAGCAGCTGGGTGGGCAGGGGTATCACCGGGGAGCTGTTTTTT
NA,TRBJ1-5,NA,TRBV10-2,CASRPDRSNQPQHF,TGCGCCAGCAGGCCCGACAGAAGCAATCAGCCCCAGCATTTT
once,TRBJ1-1,NA,TRBV5-1,CASRAGVNTEAFF,TGCGCCAGCAGGGCAGGTGTCAACACTGAAGCTTTCTTT
once,TRBJ1-2,NA,TRBV27,CASSLYRDYGYTF,TGTGCCAGCAGTTTATACAGGGACTATGGCTACACCTTC
NA,TRBJ2-7,TRBD1,TRBV28,CASSPQRTGGYEQYF,TGTGCCAGCAGTCCGCAGAGGACAGGAGGCTACGAGCAGTACTTC
NA,TRBJ1-5,TRBD1,TRBV27,CASSLQGALHGPQHF,TGTGCCAGCAGTTTACAGGGGGCGCTTCATGGGCCCCAGCATTTT
NA,TRBJ1-2,TRBD1,TRBV19,CASSMSGTGFGGYTF,TGTGCCAGTAGTATGTCAGGGACAGGGTTCGGTGGCTACACCTTC
NA,TRBJ2-3,NA,TRBV28,CASSPPWTVMQYF,TGTGCCAGCAGTCCTCCCTGGACAGTAATGCAGTATTTT
NA,TRBJ1-4,NA,TRBV28,CASSFATAEKLFF,TGTGCCAGCAGTTTCGCGACAGCTGAAAAACTGTTTTTT
NA,TRBJ2-1,TRBD2,TRBV5-6,CASRFSGSANEQFF,TGTGCCAGCAGATTTAGCGGGAGCGCTAATGAGCAGTTCTTC
NA,TRBJ2-6,NA,TRBV18,CASSPSGAFPGANVLTF,TGTGCCAGCTCACCCTCGGGAGCCTTTCCTGGGGCCAACGTCCTGACTTTC
once,TRBJ2-1,TRBD2,TRBV5-1,CASSLGLAGGSHEQFF,TGCGCCAGCAGCTTGGGTCTAGCGGGAGGTTCGCATGAGCAGTTCTTC
NA,TRBJ1-1,TRBD1,TRBV28,CASSPTGKGVNTEAFF,TGTGCCAGCAGCCCGACAGGGAAAGGCGTGAACACTGAAGCTTTCTTT
NA,TRBJ1-1,TRBD1,TRBV28,CASSLLQGGAFF,TGTGCCAGCAGTTTGCTACAGGGGGGAGCTTTCTTT
NA,TRBJ1-2,NA,TRBV2,CASSDGLLNYGYTF,TGTGCCAGCAGTGATGGGCTGCTTAACTATGGCTACACCTTC
NA,TRBJ1-1,TRBD1,TRBV5-4,CASSSRQGAGTEAFF,TGTGCCAGCAGCTCCAGACAGGGGGCCGGAACTGAAGCTTTCTTT
NA,TRBJ2-5,TRBD1,TRBV29-1,CSVVGQGAGETQYF,TGCAGCGTTGTCGGACAGGGGGCCGGGGAGACCCAGTACTTC
NA,TRBJ2-7,TRBD2,TRBV11-2,CASSLSTLAGTEQYF,TGTGCCAGCAGCTTGAGCACGCTAGCGGGAACCGAGCAGTACTTC
NA,TRBJ2-5,TRBD2,TRBV2,CASSQSSGSRETQYF,TGTGCCAGCAGTCAGTCTAGCGGGAGTAGAGAGACCCAGTACTTC
NA,TRBJ2-2,TRBD1,TRBV10-3,CAISDYGTGSTGELFF,TGTGCCATCAGTGACTACGGGACAGGGTCGACCGGGGAGCTGTTTTTT
NA,TRBJ2-4,TRBD1,TRBV10-3,CAISESKGQPNIQYF,TGTGCCATCAGTGAGTCGAAGGGACAGCCTAACATTCAGTACTTC
few,TRBJ2-3,NA,TRBV29-1,CSVDGLAADTQYF,TGCAGCGTTGATGGTCTAGCCGCAGATACGCAGTATTTT
NA,TRBJ2-3,NA,TRBV5-1,CASSLGGLPTYGTQYF,TGCGCCAGCAGCTTGGGAGGACTTCCCACTTACGGAACGCAGTATTTT
NA,TRBJ2-5,NA,TRBV7-6,CASSLGTWVRGFVSGETQYF,TGTGCCAGCAGCTTAGGTACTTGGGTACGGGGATTCGTTTCGGGAGAGACCCAGTACTTC
NA,TRBJ2-7,NA,TRBV6-6,CASSYGFGQGGGEQYF,TGTGCCAGCAGTTACGGGTTTGGGCAGGGGGGCGGCGAGCAGTACTTC
NA,TRBJ1-1,NA,TRBV28,CASSRGTEAFF,TGTGCCAGCAGCCGAGGCACTGAAGCTTTCTTT